This T cell receptor beta chain was obtained from a study of shared clonotypes between healthy human individuals. Assay used: immunoSEQ multiplex PCR; TCRdb lists only in-frame clones, some missing. The table includes over a million clones, roughly 96% detected once. The CDR3 spans 17 residues. V gave up 6 bases and J gave up 2 bases; unmatched junction bases: 12. Germline CDR1 reads SGDLS; CDR2 reads YYNGEE. The TCR was taken from a man aged 30-40 years in good health. The sequenced sample was naive CD4+ T cells sorted from blood. Noted subset: CD45RA+ positively selected. The chain employs TRBV9 and TRBJ2-5; the match to TRBD2 covers 11 bases. CDR3 DNA: TGTGCCAGCATCTATCTAGGGGGACTAGCGGCTCAAGAGACCCAGTACTTC. It encodes CASIYLGGLAAQETQYF.